This T cell receptor (beta chain) was captured in a study of a mutant IDH1 vaccine in newly diagnosed glioma. Only in-frame clones appear in the TCRdb table, and some are missing; sequencing was by immunoSEQ multiplex PCR. The data show roughly 40,000 clones, about 89% seen once. In germline, CDR1 is SGHTA, CDR2 FQGNSA. This CDR3 has 16 residues. V shed 0 bases and J shed 2 bases, with 12 bases lying between them. A word on this clone: Its specificity is not known.

Time point here: week 5, during vaccination. A single vaccine dose contained 300 ug of mutant IDH1 20-mer peptide, and topical imiquimod was used with it. The receptor's source is a man over 45 with glioma. J is TRBJ2-3 and V is TRBV7-2, with D hard to call. This material consisted of PBMCs, taken from a glioma patient whose treatment included an IDH1 peptide vaccine. CDR3 nucleotides: TGTGCCAGCAGCTTAGCGCGGCAGGATATCACAGATACGCAGTATTTT. This translates into CASSLARQDITDTQYF.